The rows below give T cell receptor beta chains drawn from one sample of a study of T cell responses to AZD1222 COVID-19 vaccine. TCRdb keeps only in-frame clones here, not all; method: immunoSEQ multiplex PCR. The sample yields approximately 100,000 clones, roughly 91% seen once. This sample comprised peripheral blood, obtained on day 0 of AZD1222 vaccination. Receptors originate from an adult in good health. CDR3s include the opening cysteine and the closing phenylalanine or tryptophan. Fields, in order: V gene, D gene, clone size, J gene, CDR3 protein, CDR3 DNA. A D gene is named only where the DNA matches it firmly. Rows may omit the clone size; those that give it use once, few, many or a size class.

V gene: TRBV11-2
D gene: -
clone size: -
J gene: TRBJ2-5
CDR3 protein: CASSESQETQYF
CDR3 DNA: TGTGCCAGCAGCGAGTCCCAAGAGACCCAGTACTTC

V gene: TRBV28
D gene: -
clone size: few
J gene: TRBJ1-6
CDR3 protein: CASSLDRDTYSYNSPLHF
CDR3 DNA: TGTGCCAGCAGCCTTGACCGGGACACCTACTCCTATAATTCACCCCTCCACTTT

V gene: TRBV10-3
D gene: TRBD1
clone size: -
J gene: TRBJ1-4
CDR3 protein: CAIKPGQGQFGEKLFF
CDR3 DNA: TGTGCCATCAAGCCGGGACAGGGGCAATTTGGTGAAAAACTGTTTTTT

V gene: TRBV6-2/TRBV6-3
D gene: -
clone size: -
J gene: TRBJ2-2
CDR3 protein: CASSYSMGPTGELFF
CDR3 DNA: TGTGCCAGCAGTTACTCGATGGGACCCACCGGGGAGCTGTTTTTT

V gene: TRBV6-5
D gene: -
clone size: -
J gene: TRBJ2-1
CDR3 protein: CASSYRLAYNEQFF
CDR3 DNA: TGTGCCAGCAGTTACCGGCTAGCCTACAATGAGCAGTTCTTC

V gene: TRBV30
D gene: -
clone size: -
J gene: TRBJ1-2
CDR3 protein: CAWSFSGGSYGYTF
CDR3 DNA: TGTGCCTGGAGTTTCTCGGGGGGTTCATATGGCTACACCTTC

V gene: TRBV7-2
D gene: -
clone size: -
J gene: TRBJ2-7
CDR3 protein: CASSFGTRGYEQYF
CDR3 DNA: TGTGCCAGCAGCTTCGGGACTCGGGGCTACGAGCAGTACTTC

V gene: TRBV28
D gene: -
clone size: -
J gene: TRBJ2-2
CDR3 protein: CASSPFGRGRTGELFF
CDR3 DNA: TGTGCCAGCAGCCCTTTTGGGAGGGGGCGTACCGGGGAGCTGTTTTTT

V gene: TRBV5-1
D gene: TRBD1
clone size: once
J gene: TRBJ2-7
CDR3 protein: CASSPGQGPYEQYF
CDR3 DNA: TGCGCCAGCAGCCCGGGACAGGGCCCCTACGAGCAGTACTTC

V gene: TRBV29-1
D gene: TRBD2
clone size: -
J gene: TRBJ2-1
CDR3 protein: CSVEGGKSGSPHNEQFF
CDR3 DNA: TGCAGCGTTGAGGGTGGTAAGAGCGGGAGCCCCCACAATGAGCAGTTCTTC

V gene: TRBV7-2
D gene: -
clone size: -
J gene: TRBJ1-1
CDR3 protein: CASRVTVNTEAFF
CDR3 DNA: TGTGCCAGCAGGGTCACAGTGAACACTGAAGCTTTCTTT

V gene: TRBV11-2
D gene: TRBD1
clone size: once
J gene: TRBJ1-2
CDR3 protein: CASSLGPGGHGYTF
CDR3 DNA: TGTGCCAGCAGCTTAGGGCCAGGGGGGCATGGCTACACCTTC

V gene: TRBV5-1
D gene: TRBD2
clone size: -
J gene: TRBJ2-1
CDR3 protein: CASFKTSGSVNEQFF
CDR3 DNA: TGCGCCAGCTTCAAAACTAGCGGGAGTGTGAATGAGCAGTTCTTC

V gene: TRBV7-9
D gene: -
clone size: -
J gene: TRBJ2-3
CDR3 protein: CASSRGMGRDTQYF
CDR3 DNA: TGTGCCAGCAGCCGCGGAATGGGCCGAGATACGCAGTATTTT

V gene: TRBV19
D gene: -
clone size: -
J gene: TRBJ1-5
CDR3 protein: CASSGAGQFSNQPQHF
CDR3 DNA: TGTGCCAGTAGTGGAGCAGGACAGTTTAGCAATCAGCCCCAGCATTTT

V gene: TRBV19
D gene: -
clone size: -
J gene: TRBJ1-5
CDR3 protein: CASRTHETGTGSNQPQHF
CDR3 DNA: TGTGCCAGTAGAACTCACGAAACAGGGACGGGGAGCAATCAGCCCCAGCATTTT